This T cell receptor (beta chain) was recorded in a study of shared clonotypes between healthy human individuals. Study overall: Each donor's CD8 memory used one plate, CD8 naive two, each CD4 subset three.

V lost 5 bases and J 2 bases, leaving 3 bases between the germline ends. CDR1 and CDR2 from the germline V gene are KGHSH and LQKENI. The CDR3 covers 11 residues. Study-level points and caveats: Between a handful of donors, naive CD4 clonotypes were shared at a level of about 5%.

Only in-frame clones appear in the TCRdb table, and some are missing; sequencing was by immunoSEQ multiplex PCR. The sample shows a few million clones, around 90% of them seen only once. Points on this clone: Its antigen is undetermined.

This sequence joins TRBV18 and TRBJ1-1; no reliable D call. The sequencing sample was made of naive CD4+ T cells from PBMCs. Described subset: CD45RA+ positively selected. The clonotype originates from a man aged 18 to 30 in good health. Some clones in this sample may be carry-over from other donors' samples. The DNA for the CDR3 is TGTGCCAGCTCAGTAAACACTGAAGCTTTCTTT. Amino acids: CASSVNTEAFF.